This TCR beta chain was captured by sequencing in a study of cytomegalovirus exposure and HLA in healthy donors. General study points: It was reportedly the case that the classifier diagnosed cytomegalovirus status with high specificity and sensitivity.

In the case of this clone: Its antigen is not known.

V lost 4 bases, J lost 4 bases, and 17 bases lay in between. Germline CDR1 reads SEHNR; CDR2 reads FQNEAQ (reference sequence). This CDR3 contains 16 residues. Assay: immunoSEQ multiplex PCR; the TCRdb copy retains only in-frame clones and omits some. The sample has 250,000 to 300,000 clones; 85% to 90% are singletons. The TCR sequence derives from a woman between 18 and 30 years old in good health and CMV-seronegative. The sample taken for sequencing was PBMCs. The chain is built from TRBV7-9 and TRBJ1-3; D gene unclear. CDR3 DNA sequence: TGTGCCAGCAGCTCCCTAATTACGGGGTTCGGAAACACCATATATTTT. It codes for CASSSLITGFGNTIYF.